This TCR beta chain emerged from a study of blood T cells in healthy people across ages. Germline CDR1 KGHSH, CDR2 LQKENI. This CDR3 has 13 residues. The V end was cut by 0 bases, the J end by 11 bases, with 13 bases between. PCR was performed a second time for about 6 to 11 cycles using a sample-barcoded 5' primer and a J-beta primer mix. TCRdb re-analysed the 5' RACE reads in MiXCR, keeping a single row per CDR3 protein. The sample includes approximately 2,000,000 distinct CDR3 sequences, roughly two fifths of them seen just once. A note on this clonotype: The antigen is not known.

Regarding the study as a whole: Estimated diversity across one million T cells was deemed an underestimate. More naive CD4+ cells and higher diversity marked long-lived donors relative to aged donors.

Samples each yielded at least 5 micrograms of total RNA. The material sequenced was blood. This receptor was taken from a human donor in good health. This chain connects TRBV18 to TRBJ2-5; D call uncertain. The CDR3 is CASSPPASLEQYF. As DNA, the CDR3 is TGTGCCAGCTCACCACCGGCTAGTTTAGAGCAGTACTTC.